The 30 T cell receptor beta chains presented below share a single source sample, sequenced in a study of graft-versus-host responses after intestinal transplantation (dated by TCRdb to about 2021). The library was built by means of the immunoSEQ multiplex PCR assay. This is the immuneACCESS table as TCRdb keeps it, with only in-frame sequences that have V and J called. A part of the clones is gone; compared with another copy, unresolved V genes explain less than half, and the rest is unexplained. A total of approximately 88,000 clones appear in this sample, about 94% of them only once. Approximately 0.2% of the sample is held by the ten biggest clonotypes. Their cognate antigens are unknown. Per the publication, the time point label means: cells obtained before transplantation from donor or recipient. The sample consisted of unstimulated CD4+ T cells sorted from spleen or lymph node cells, taken before transplant. Every receptor here comes from a human donor who was the organ donor for an intestinal transplant.

This chain connects TRBV6-1 to TRBJ1-1, with D hard to call. The CDR3 runs to 14 residues. Germline V gene sequence: CDR1 MNHNS, CDR2 SASEGT. With 4 bases removed from V and 1 base from J, the gap between germline ends came to 10 bases. In nucleotides, the CDR3 is TGTGCCAGCAGTGTTCTACAGACGAACACTGAAGCTTTCTTT. This gives the protein CASSVLQTNTEAFF.

The chain joins TRBV10-3 to TRBJ1-4; D call uncertain. V was pared by 3 bases and J by 6 bases, with 8 bases between. This CDR3 has 13 residues. The germline CDR1 and CDR2 sequences are ENHRY and SYGVKD. CDR3 region: CAISDGPDEKLFF. In DNA form, the CDR3 reads TGTGCCATCAGTGACGGGCCCGATGAAAAACTGTTTTTT.

The V gene is TRBV2, the J gene TRBJ2-5, with 11 bases aligning to TRBD2. Germline V CDR1 and CDR2: SNHLY, FYNNEI. V dropped 2 bases and J dropped 0; count of bases not matched to a gene: 5. The CDR3 is 17 amino acids. CDR3 sequence (DNA): TGTGCCAGCAGTGAAATAGCGGGGGGGCGGTACCAAGAGACCCAGTACTTC. Protein: CASSEIAGGRYQETQYF.

The chain combines TRBV27 with TRBJ1-5; no firm D call. Trimming stripped 6 bases from V and 0 bases from J, with 24 bases between. CDR1 is MNHEY, CDR2 SMNVEV, per germline (reference sequence). The CDR3 spans 19 residues. This CDR3 is CASSLLGEDPYYSNQPQHF. As DNA, the CDR3 is TGTGCCAGCAGCCTTCTTGGTGAGGACCCTTATTATAGCAATCAGCCCCAGCATTTT.

The chain joins TRBV19 to TRBJ2-7; D is perhaps TRBD1 (6 bases). The V gene lost 8 bases and the J gene lost 2 bases, with 22 bases spanning the gap. Germline lookup yields CDR1 LNHDA and CDR2 SQIVND (reference sequence). This CDR3 is built from 16 residues. DNA for the CDR3: TGTGCCAGTGGTTCCCGGACAGAAGCAGATACCTACGAGCAGTACTTC. This sequence encodes CASGSRTEADTYEQYF.

This chain uses TRBV9 with TRBJ2-1; TRBD1 aligns across 8 bases. Unmatched junction bases numbered 13, after V lost 3 bases and J lost 5 bases. The CDR3 is made up of 17 amino acids. In germline, CDR1 is SGDLS, CDR2 YYNGEE. CDR3: CASSAFLQGVLDNEQFF. The CDR3 bases are TGTGCCAGCAGCGCATTTTTACAGGGGGTGTTGGACAATGAGCAGTTCTTC.

To note about this clone: Other DNA sequences within the sample encode an identical CDR3. The chain combines TRBV5-1 with TRBJ2-1; no reliable D call. V lost 4 bases and J lost 5, with 16 bases in between. From germline, CDR1 is SGHRS and CDR2 YFSETQ. This CDR3 comprises 15 residues. CDR3 residues: CASSPAKGRDNEQFF. Here the CDR3 DNA reads TGCGCCAGCAGCCCGGCAAAGGGCAGAGACAATGAGCAGTTCTTC.

The rearrangement uses TRBV5-5 and TRBJ2-5, with no clear D. Germline assignment: CDR1 SGHKS and CDR2 YYEKEE (reference sequence). Between the trimmed V and J ends, which lost 0 bases and 5 bases, there was a span of 2 bases. This CDR3 is 11 amino acids long. CDR3 coding DNA: TGTGCCAGCAGCTTGGTCGAGACCCAGTACTTC. Amino acids: CASSLVETQYF.

The chain couples TRBV7-3 to TRBJ2-5; the D gene is possibly TRBD2 (6 bases). With 3 bases removed from V and 3 bases from J, the gap between germline ends came to 8 bases. Germline CDR1 SGHTA, CDR2 FQGTGA. The CDR3 totals 13 residues. The CDR3 here is CASSLAGKETQYF. The CDR3 nucleotides are TGTGCCAGCAGCTTGGCGGGGAAAGAGACCCAGTACTTC.

V gene TRBV6-6 combines with J gene TRBJ1-1; tentative D call: TRBD1 (6 bases). V was cut by 0 bases and J by 6 bases, with 17 bases left in between. Per the germline V gene, CDR1 is MNHNY and CDR2 is SVGAGI (reference sequence). The CDR3 runs to 16 residues. The CDR3: CASSYSPPGEGAEAFF. CDR3 DNA: TGTGCCAGCAGTTACTCTCCGCCCGGTGAGGGGGCTGAAGCTTTCTTT.

The chain combines TRBV5-1 with TRBJ2-5; TRBD2 matches at 14 bases. With V trimmed by 4 bases and J by 7 bases, 9 bases remained unmatched. CDR1 and CDR2 (germline): SGHRS, YFSETQ. The CDR3 runs 16 residues. CDR3 DNA: TGCGCCAGCAGCGTGGGACTAGCGGGGGCCGCGTCGACCCAGTACTTC. Translation: CASSVGLAGAASTQYF.

V and J are TRBV27 and TRBJ1-1, with D perhaps TRBD1 (5 bases). Germline CDR1 MNHEY, CDR2 SMNVEV (reference sequence). The CDR3 runs to 14 residues. V lost 1 base, J lost 5 bases, and 11 bases lay in between. The CDR3 sequence: CASSLFREGTEAFF. For the CDR3, the DNA is TGTGCCAGCAGTTTATTCCGGGAGGGGACTGAAGCTTTCTTT.

This chain connects TRBV7-2 to TRBJ1-5; unclear D gene. With 1 base removed from V and 11 bases from J, the gap between germline ends came to 9 bases. The CDR3 is made up of 12 amino acids. Germline lookup yields CDR1 SGHTA and CDR2 FQGNSA. The CDR3: CASSLVGWAQHF. The CDR3 DNA reads as TGTGCCAGCAGCTTAGTTGGTTGGGCCCAGCATTTT.

The V gene is TRBV4-3, the J gene TRBJ1-3; 7 bases map to TRBD1. The CDR3 has 16 amino acids. V gave up 1 base and J gave up 0 bases; unmatched junction bases: 3. The germline CDR1 and CDR2 sequences are LGHNA and YSLEER. CDR3 protein: CASSQGGQTSGNTIYF. The CDR3 DNA follows: TGCGCCAGCAGCCAAGGGGGACAGACCTCTGGAAACACCATATATTTT.

The chain has TRBV5-4 and TRBJ1-2; the D is unclear. The V end was cut by 2 bases, the J end by 4 bases, with 12 bases between. This CDR3 has 14 residues. CDR1 is SGHNT and CDR2 is YYREEE in the germline V gene (reference sequence). CDR3 residues: CASSLSQNFYGYTF. As DNA, the CDR3 is TGTGCCAGCAGCTTATCACAGAATTTCTATGGCTACACCTTC.

The gene calls are TRBV19 and TRBJ1-2; no firm D call. Per the germline V gene, CDR1 is LNHDA and CDR2 is SQIVND (reference sequence). This CDR3 spans 12 amino acids. The germline V and J ends were trimmed by 6 bases and 2 bases, with 7 bases remaining between them. The CDR3 is CASSFGNYGYTF. DNA for the CDR3: TGTGCCAGTAGCTTTGGGAACTATGGCTACACCTTC.

This clone occurred once. The chain uses TRBV18 and TRBJ1-5; the D is unclear. Germline V CDR1 and CDR2: KGHSH, LQKENI. V was cut by 3 bases and J by 5 bases, with 17 bases left in between. The length of the CDR3 is 16 residues. CDR3 protein: CASSPSRILEDQPQHF. The CDR3 nucleotides are TGTGCCAGCTCACCTTCCAGGATCCTTGAGGATCAGCCCCAGCATTTT. Full variable domain (outside the CDR3, taken from reference TRBV18 and TRBJ1-5): NAGVMQNPRHLVRRRGQEARLRCSPMKGHSHVYWYRQLPEEGLKFMVYLQKENIIDESGMPKERFSAEFPKEGPSILRIQQVVRGDSAAYFCASSPSRILEDQPQHFGDGTRLSIL.

This chain links TRBV6-5 with TRBJ1-2; tentative D call: TRBD1 (6 bases). CDR1 is MNHEY and CDR2 is SVGAGI in the germline V gene. Trimming cost V 5 bases and J 7 bases, with 11 bases left between them. The length of the CDR3 is 12 residues. CDR3 nucleotide sequence: TGTGCCAGCAGTGGGGGGGCGGGTGGCTACACCTTC. Its protein product is CASSGGAGGYTF.

This chain joins TRBV19 and TRBJ1-1; D is possibly TRBD1 (5 bases). This CDR3 is 13 amino acids long. Deletions cut 8 bases from V and 11 bases from J, with 21 bases between. Germline loops: CDR1 LNHDA, CDR2 SQIVND (reference sequence). The CDR3 region has the DNA TGTGCCAGTGGCCTCTTTGCTTCCGGGGGGGCTTTCTTT. This encodes CASGLFASGGAFF. Variable domain in full (rest from reference TRBV19 and TRBJ1-1): DGGITQSPKYLFRKEGQNVTLSCEQNLNHDAMYWYRQDPGQGLRLIYYSQIVNDFQKGDIAEGYSVSREKKESFPLTVTSAQKNPTAFYLCASGLFASGGAFFGQGTRLTVV.

This chain uses TRBV7-3 with TRBJ2-1; 7 bases fit TRBD1. The CDR3 consists of 13 residues. J gave up 5 bases and V 5 bases, and 3 bases lay outside the gene matches. Germline-derived CDR1 and CDR2 are SGHTA and FQGTGA. CDR3 region: CASSPGGNNEQFF. CDR3 nucleotide sequence: TGTGCCAGCAGCCCAGGGGGTAACAATGAGCAGTTCTTC.

The chain has TRBV5-1 and TRBJ2-3, with D perhaps given as TRBD1 or TRBD2 (7 bases each). Per germline, CDR1 SGHRS and CDR2 YFSETQ. CDR3 length: 16 residues. Trimming removed 5 bases from V and 6 bases from J, with 22 bases in between. The CDR3 DNA reads as TGCGCCAGCAGTTACGTGGCGGCAGGGGGAGGGGATACGCAGTATTTT. Translation gives CASSYVAAGGGDTQYF. Using reference TRBV5-1 and TRBJ2-3 for the parts outside the CDR3, the full variable domain is KAGVTQTPRYLIKTRGQQVTLSCSPISGHRSVSWYQQTPGQGLQFLFEYFSETQRNKGNFPGRFSGRQFSNSRSEMNVSTLELGDSALYLCASSYVAAGGGDTQYFGPGTRLTVL.

The V gene is TRBV20-1, the J gene TRBJ1-1; D gene unclear. Germline assignment: CDR1 DFQATT and CDR2 SNEGSKA (reference sequence). The CDR3 length is 11 residues. Trimming stripped 3 bases from V and 1 base from J, with 3 bases between. The DNA of the CDR3 is TGCAGTGCTAGGGAGAACACTGAAGCTTTCTTT. Translating gives CSARENTEAFF.

V and J are TRBV19 and TRBJ2-1; unclear D gene. CDR3 length: 12 residues. V dropped 9 bases and J dropped 6 bases, with 12 bases sitting between them. The V gene's germline CDR1 is LNHDA and CDR2 SQIVND (reference sequence). The CDR3 reads CASSRMGNEQFF. Here the CDR3 DNA reads TGTGCCAGCAGCAGGATGGGCAATGAGCAGTTCTTC. Drawing the rest from reference TRBV19 and TRBJ2-1, the complete variable domain is DGGITQSPKYLFRKEGQNVTLSCEQNLNHDAMYWYRQDPGQGLRLIYYSQIVNDFQKGDIAEGYSVSREKKESFPLTVTSAQKNPTAFYLCASSRMGNEQFFGPGTRLTVL.

CDR3 amino acids: CASRTIRTGGSYEQYF. The CDR3 coding sequence is TGTGCCAGCAGGACCATCCGGACTGGGGGCTCCTACGAGCAGTACTTC. The V call is TRBV7-2, the J call TRBJ2-7, with D perhaps TRBD1 or TRBD2 (5 bases each). Germline V CDR1 and CDR2: SGHTA, FQGNSA. V was pared by 6 bases and J by 0 bases, with 18 bases between. The CDR3 is 16 amino acids.

The rearrangement links TRBV11-3 to TRBJ1-2; tentative D call: TRBD1 (5 bases). With 4 bases removed from V and 0 bases from J, the gap between germline ends came to 21 bases. From germline, CDR1 is SGHNT and CDR2 YENEEA. This CDR3 comprises 18 residues. CDR3 coding DNA: TGTGCCAGCAGCTCCGCCGGGACTGTTTTCGGAGCTAACTATGGCTACACCTTC. It encodes CASSSAGTVFGANYGYTF.

This clone was seen a single time. CDR3 amino acids: CSVEDPRLVRGETQYF. The CDR3 DNA sequence: TGCAGCGTTGAAGATCCCAGGCTAGTAAGAGGAGAGACCCAGTACTTC. V gene TRBV29-1 combines with J gene TRBJ2-5; D is uncertain. The CDR3 covers 16 residues. Deletions cut 0 bases from V and 4 bases from J, with 18 bases between. Looked up from germline, CDR1 is SQVTM and CDR2 is ANQGSEA.

V is TRBV11-3 and J is TRBJ1-2; possibly TRBD1 for D (5 bases). CDR1 is SGHNT, CDR2 YENEEA, per germline. This CDR3 is built from 15 residues. The ends were cut back, 3 bases at V and 2 bases at J, with 13 bases in the middle. DNA for the CDR3: TGTGCCAGCAGCTTTGGGCCGGACACGAACTATGGCTACACCTTC. It translates to CASSFGPDTNYGYTF. The full variable domain, rest sourced from reference TRBV11-3 and TRBJ1-2, is EAGVVQSPRYKIIEKKQPVAFWCNPISGHNTLYWYLQNLGQGPELLIRYENEEAVDDSQLPKDRFSAERLKGVDSTLKIQPAELGDSAVYLCASSFGPDTNYGYTFGSGTRLTVV.

The CDR3 DNA sequence: TGTGCCAGCAGCACCGGGGGGGCAGATACGCAGTATTTT. It codes for CASSTGGADTQYF. The J gene is TRBJ2-3, the V gene TRBV7-3; 8 bases match TRBD2. The junction had 2 bases not matched to a gene; V was cut back by 5 bases and J by 4 bases. The CDR3 sequence is 13 residues long. Germline V gene sequence: CDR1 SGHTA, CDR2 FQGTGA.

This chain connects TRBV7-8 to TRBJ2-1, with 10 positions matching TRBD1. This CDR3 has 15 residues. In germline, CDR1 is SGHVS, CDR2 FQNEAQ. V trimming: 5 bases; J trimming: 2 bases; junction bases outside the gene matches: 3. CDR3 in DNA: TGTGCCAGCAGCCCTGGGACAGGGGCCTACAATGAGCAGTTCTTC. It codes for CASSPGTGAYNEQFF. The full variable domain, with the rest looked up from reference TRBV7-8 and TRBJ2-1, is GAGVSQSPRYKVAKRGQDVALRCDPISGHVSLFWYQQALGQGPEFLTYFQNEAQLDKSGLPSDRFFAERPEGSVSTLKIQRTQQEDSAVYLCASSPGTGAYNEQFFGPGTRLTVL.

The V call is TRBV18, the J call TRBJ1-1; tentatively, D is TRBD1 (5 bases). The V gene lost 0 bases and the J gene lost 10 bases, with 12 bases spanning the gap. CDR1 and CDR2 from the germline V gene are KGHSH and LQKENI. This CDR3 comprises 13 residues. The CDR3 nucleotides read TGTGCCAGCTCACCACCGGGGCAGATGGTAGCTTTCTTT. Translation: CASSPPGQMVAFF.